One sample yielded the 25 T cell receptor beta chains listed below, sequenced in a study of beta chain features in type 1 diabetes. TCRB transcripts that were expressed got sequenced, as all of the isolated RNA had been reverse transcribed. Sequencing used immunoSEQ multiplex PCR; TCRdb keeps in-frame clones, though not all of them. The sample lists about 290,000 clones; about 7.8% were seen once. The sequenced sample was central memory CD4+ T cells from blood. The source of these receptors is a woman younger than 35 in good health.

This clone occurred a few times. The V call is TRBV18, the J call TRBJ2-3; possible D gene TRBD1, 6 bases. Germline V gives CDR1 KGHSH, CDR2 LQKENI. This CDR3 has 15 amino acids. V lost 4 bases and J 2 bases, leaving 13 bases between the germline ends. The CDR3 nucleotides read TGTGCCAGCTCACTCGCCGGGACATACACAGATACGCAGTATTTT. Protein product: CASSLAGTYTDTQYF.

This rearrangement joins TRBV6-5 to TRBJ2-3; D is ambiguous. Per germline, CDR1 MNHEY and CDR2 SVGAGI. Trimming removed 2 bases from V and 4 bases from J, with 7 bases in between. CDR3 length equals 13 residues. The chain's CDR3 is CASSYIGADTQYF. The CDR3 DNA reads as TGTGCCAGCAGTTACATCGGCGCAGATACGCAGTATTTT.

This chain joins TRBV9 and TRBJ1-2, with D maybe TRBD1 (6 bases). Trimming pared 3 bases from V and 3 bases from J, leaving 15 bases between. The CDR3 consists of 15 residues. Germline V gene data show CDR1 as SGDLS and CDR2 as YYNGEE. The CDR3: CASSALWGADYGYTF. The CDR3 region has the DNA TGTGCCAGCAGCGCCTTATGGGGGGCTGACTATGGCTACACCTTC.

The V call is TRBV19, the J call TRBJ2-2, with 7 bases matching TRBD1. Trimming removed 4 bases from V and 4 bases from J; junction bases left unmatched: 3. The germline gives CDR1 LNHDA, CDR2 SQIVND (reference sequence). This CDR3 is built from 14 residues. CDR3 in DNA: TGTGCCAGTAGTAAAGGGACAGTCACCGGGGAGCTGTTTTTT. It yields the protein CASSKGTVTGELFF.

A remark on this clone: Other nucleotide sequences in the sample specify the same CDR3. The rearrangement uses TRBV15 and TRBJ1-1, with D uncertain. With 0 bases removed from V and 4 bases from J, the gap between germline ends came to 12 bases. The CDR3 extends over 15 amino acids. Germline loops: CDR1 LNHNV, CDR2 YYDKDF (reference sequence). The CDR3 DNA sequence: TGTGCCACCAGCAGAGACCTAAAGGGCGGCACTGAAGCTTTCTTT. This codes for CATSRDLKGGTEAFF.

This clone was seen a handful of times. The genes are TRBV6-5 and TRBJ2-1, with TRBD2 as a possible D gene (5 bases). V was trimmed by 2 bases and J by 6 bases, leaving 8 bases between them. This CDR3 is 13 amino acids long. Per germline, CDR1 MNHEY and CDR2 SVGAGI. The DNA of the CDR3 is TGTGCCAGCAGTTACCTCAGCGGCAATGAGCAGTTCTTC. Protein sequence: CASSYLSGNEQFF.

About this clone: One end of the junction does not line up with germline, which may come from a read error. The chain links TRBV5-1 to TRBJ2-3; possibly TRBD2 for D (6 bases). The CDR3 consists of 16 residues. From germline, CDR1 is SGHRS and CDR2 YFSETQ. This chain's CDR3 is CASRLEGGLRTDTQYF. CDR3 nucleotides: TGCGCCAGCAGGTTGGAGGGCGGCCTACGCACAGATACGCAGTATTTT.

For this clone: The sample has other DNA sequences that encode this CDR3 too. The V call is TRBV7-3, the J call TRBJ2-6, with 7 bases identical to TRBD1. The CDR3 runs 16 residues. Trimming took 4 bases from V and 0 from J; bases not matched to a gene: 3. CDR1 and CDR2 from the germline V gene are SGHTA and FQGTGA. The DNA for the CDR3 is TGTGCCAGCAGCTCACAGGGGACCTCTGGGGCCAACGTCCTGACTTTC. Translating it yields CASSSQGTSGANVLTF.

In DNA, the CDR3 is TGTGCCAGCAGTTTAAGCCTCACCAATGAGCAGTTCTTC. This translates into CASSLSLTNEQFF. The chain combines TRBV28 with TRBJ2-1; D not certain. Looked up from germline, CDR1 is MDHEN and CDR2 is SYDVKM. Trimming cost V 2 bases and J 6 bases, with 8 bases left between them. This CDR3 has 13 residues.

This clone has only a few counts. This specimen includes other DNA sequences encoding the same CDR3. J is TRBJ1-5 and V is TRBV12-5; 9 bases fit TRBD1. V trimming: 9 bases; J trimming: 5 bases; junction bases outside the gene matches: 5. Per the germline V gene, CDR1 is LGHNT and CDR2 is FRNRAP. This CDR3 contains 13 residues. The CDR3 loop reads CASADRGDQPQHF. The CDR3, as DNA: TGTGCTAGCGCGGACAGGGGAGATCAGCCCCAGCATTTT.

This clone turned up a few times. This chain uses TRBV5-7 with TRBJ2-7, with D tentatively TRBD1 (6 bases). TRBV5-7 is an ORF; its function is uncertain. Trimming stripped 0 bases from V and 0 bases from J, with 13 bases between. This CDR3 has 16 residues. The CDR3 nucleotides read TGTGCCAGCAGCTTGGTTCGGCAGGGGAGCTCCTACGAGCAGTACGTC. Amino acids: CASSLVRQGSSYEQYV.

The rearrangement links TRBV25-1 to TRBJ1-1, with TRBD1 matching over 7 bases. The germline CDR1 and CDR2 sequences are MGHDK and SYGVNS. The J segment lost 3 bases and the V segment lost 1 base, leaving 11 bases of the junction unmatched. The CDR3 covers 17 residues. In DNA, the CDR3 is TGTGCCAGCAGTGAATTGGGGACAGCCCCGACGGACACTGAAGCTTTCTTT. Its translation is CASSELGTAPTDTEAFF.

This clone appeared a few times. The chain is built from TRBV18 and TRBJ2-1; D perhaps matches TRBD1 (6 bases). The CDR3 consists of 16 residues. The V end lost 0 bases, the J end lost 8 bases, and 17 bases lay between the germline ends. Germline lookup yields CDR1 KGHSH and CDR2 LQKENI. DNA for the CDR3: TGTGCCAGCTCACCACCAACGGGACACTACGGGGATGAGCAGTTCTTC. Protein product: CASSPPTGHYGDEQFF.

This clone was seen more than once but under ten times. The rearrangement joins TRBV6-6 to TRBJ2-4; TRBD2 matches 7 bases. The CDR3 has 15 residues. Germline CDR1 and CDR2: MNHNY and SVGAGI (reference sequence). The V gene end was trimmed by 2 bases and the J gene end by 2 bases; junction bases not matched to a gene: 3. The CDR3 bases are TGTGCCAGCAGTTACGTCGGGGGGACCAAAAACATTCAGTACTTC. Translated: CASSYVGGTKNIQYF.

This clone showed up many times. This sequence joins TRBV14 and TRBJ2-3; no firm D call. Germline CDR1 reads SGHDN; CDR2 reads FVKESK. V was clipped by 2 bases and J by 6 bases, with 9 bases between them. This CDR3 region has 13 residues. The CDR3 sequence is CASSQNLRDTQYF. The CDR3 nucleotides read TGTGCCAGCAGCCAAAACCTCCGGGATACGCAGTATTTT. The full variable domain, completed using reference TRBV14 and TRBJ2-3, is EAGVTQFPSHSVIEKGQTVTLRCDPISGHDNLYWYRRVMGKEIKFLLHFVKESKQDESGMPNNRFLAERTGGTYSTLKVQPAELEDSGVYFCASSQNLRDTQYFGPGTRLTVL.

This clone was found a few times. This sequence joins TRBV7-2 and TRBJ1-2; D may be TRBD1 (6 bases). Germline values: CDR1 SGHTA, CDR2 FQGNSA. The ends were cut back, 5 bases at V and 6 bases at J, with 25 bases in the middle. The CDR3 runs 17 residues. CDR3 region: CASSRDLQGRRGDGYTF. CDR3 nucleotides: TGTGCCAGCAGCAGAGACCTACAGGGACGGAGGGGAGATGGCTACACCTTC.

This clone was found a few times. The chain has TRBV9 and TRBJ2-2; 10 bases agree with TRBD1. The J segment lost 4 bases and the V segment lost 2 bases, leaving 5 bases of the junction unmatched. The CDR3 is 16 amino acids. Germline-derived CDR1 and CDR2 are SGDLS and YYNGEE. The CDR3 DNA reads TGTGCCAGCAGCGTCCGGGACAGGGGCGCCACCGGGGAGCTGTTTTTT. This codes for CASSVRDRGATGELFF.

The rearrangement joins TRBV6-5 to TRBJ1-1; no firm D call. V dropped 6 bases and J dropped 7 bases, with 12 bases sitting between them. The CDR3 has 12 residues. Germline values: CDR1 MNHEY, CDR2 SVGAGI. The CDR3 here is CASSSDRSEAFF. CDR3 coding DNA: TGTGCCAGCAGCTCGGACCGGAGTGAAGCTTTCTTT.

This clone was counted many times. J is TRBJ1-6 and V is TRBV7-2; 7 positions match TRBD1. Losses at the gene ends were 2 bases for V and 5 bases for J; bases not matched to a gene: 9. The CDR3 sequence is 17 residues long. CDR1 and CDR2 (germline): SGHTA, FQGNSA. CDR3 loop: CASSLILWTGNNSPLHF. CDR3 nucleotides: TGTGCCAGCAGCTTAATTCTCTGGACAGGCAATAATTCACCCCTCCACTTT.

The chain employs TRBV7-9 and TRBJ1-4; unclear D gene. This CDR3 is 17 amino acids long. Germline assignment: CDR1 SEHNR and CDR2 FQNEAQ (reference sequence). V was cut by 0 bases and J by 8 bases, with 19 bases left in between. CDR3 nucleotide sequence: TGTGCCAGCAGCTTAGCGATGCGACCTGGCCCCAAAGAAAAACTGTTTTTT. It specifies CASSLAMRPGPKEKLFF.

The V gene is TRBV28, the J gene TRBJ1-2; D is undetermined. Germline CDR1 reads MDHEN; CDR2 reads SYDVKM. The CDR3 extends over 13 amino acids. V was trimmed by 3 bases and J by 13 bases, leaving 18 bases between them. The CDR3 DNA reads TGTGCCAGCAGTTTCACGGACGCACTGGCGGGCACCTTC. Translation gives CASSFTDALAGTF.

V and J are TRBV6-5 and TRBJ1-1; weak D call: TRBD1 (5 bases). The ends were cut back, 5 bases at V and 2 bases at J, with 15 bases in the middle. The CDR3 loop spans 15 amino acids. Germline V gives CDR1 MNHEY, CDR2 SVGAGI. The CDR3 here is CASSNTYRRNTEAFF. Here the CDR3 DNA reads TGTGCCAGCAGTAATACATACAGGAGAAACACTGAAGCTTTCTTT.

The J gene is TRBJ2-1, the V gene TRBV30; D is possibly TRBD2 (5 bases). V was clipped by 8 bases and J by 3 bases, with 14 bases between them. This CDR3 has 13 residues. Germline V gene sequence: CDR1 GTSNPN, CDR2 SVGIG (reference sequence). The chain's CDR3 is CAQVQAVYNEQFF. Here the CDR3 DNA reads TGTGCCCAGGTGCAAGCGGTCTACAATGAGCAGTTCTTC.

In its sample, this clone was seen a few times. This chain joins TRBV7-2 and TRBJ1-3; no reliable D call. V lost 3 bases, J lost 7 bases, and 13 bases lay in between. In germline, CDR1 is SGHTA, CDR2 FQGNSA. This CDR3 region has 14 residues. This chain's CDR3 is CASSFFKGSNTIYF. The CDR3 DNA sequence: TGTGCCAGCAGCTTCTTCAAAGGGTCCAACACCATATATTTT.

This rearrangement joins TRBV6-5 to TRBJ1-2; D gene unclear. The CDR3 covers 14 residues. V was clipped by 0 bases and J by 10 bases, with 15 bases between them. Germline V gene data show CDR1 as MNHEY and CDR2 as SVGAGI. CDR3 sequence: CASSYSRKGSTYTF. For the CDR3, the DNA is TGTGCCAGCAGTTACTCGCGAAAGGGCTCGACCTACACCTTC.